Each of the 3 T cell receptor beta chains below was sequenced from the same sample in a study of CD8 T cells in Susac syndrome. RNA was extracted with the RNeasy kit, and a quantity of roughly 0.5 to 1 ug was reverse transcribed using random hexamers. MiXCR, run by TCRdb on the immunoSEQ multiplex PCR reads, gives a single entry per CDR3 protein. The table includes approximately 160,000 distinct CDR3 sequences, roughly 94% detected once. Sequencing input: CD4+ T cells from PBMCs. Every receptor here comes from a human donor with multiple sclerosis.

The chain joins TRBV27 to TRBJ2-1, with D possibly TRBD2 on 6 matching bases. The CDR3 spans 15 residues. Per germline, CDR1 MNHEY and CDR2 SMNVEV (reference sequence). V lost 10 bases and J 6 bases, leaving 22 bases between the germline ends. The CDR3 here is CATTIRGILGNEQFF. In nucleotides, the CDR3 is TGTGCCACCACAATCCGCGGGATTCTAGGCAATGAGCAGTTCTTC.

The chain recombines TRBV30 with TRBJ2-7; D ambiguous. The CDR3 runs 13 residues. V dropped 4 bases and J dropped 2 bases, with 12 bases sitting between them. CDR1 is GTSNPN and CDR2 is SVGIG in the germline V gene (reference sequence). The CDR3 here is CAWKRPETYEQYF. The CDR3 DNA sequence: TGTGCCTGGAAGCGTCCAGAGACCTACGAGCAGTACTTC.

V and J are TRBV7-9 and TRBJ1-3; tentatively, D is TRBD1 (5 bases). The CDR3 sequence is 12 residues long. Germline lookup yields CDR1 SEHNR and CDR2 FQNEAQ (reference sequence). The germline V and J ends were trimmed by 4 bases and 6 bases, with 7 bases remaining between them. This CDR3 reads CASSSGSNTIYF. The CDR3 nucleotides read TGTGCCAGCAGCTCAGGGTCAAACACCATATATTTT.